The 14 T cell receptor beta chains presented below share a single source sample, sequenced in a study of T-cell reconstitution after alpha-beta-depleted transplantation in children (dated by TCRdb to between 2015 and 2016). The sample's treatment or condition label, in plain terms: allogeneic hematopoietic cell transplantation with graft depleted of TCRalphabeta T cells and CD19 B cells. The protocol used for the library was PCR. Sequencing relied on an Illumina HiSeq 2500. TCR library preparation used molecular barcoding, with unique molecular identifiers applied to normalize quantification of the TCRbeta repertoire. TCRdb reprocessed the public reads (quality trimming at Q25 with fastp, clone calling with MiXCR) and kept in-frame beta chains. Rows are unified per CDR3 protein, each entry keeping the most common DNA and genes. The sample includes over 400,000 distinct CDR3 sequences, with around 46% observed a single time. The ten biggest clones cover around 29% of the sample.

Material: PBMCs, obtained before TCRalphabeta/CD19-depleted stem cell transplant. These receptors all stem from a girl aged 2-10 years with aplastic anemia, due to receive a stem cell transplant.

This clonotype has at least ten counts. The chain links TRBV5-5 to TRBJ2-3, with 8 nucleotides matching TRBD1. J lost 0 bases, V lost 2 bases, and 8 bases had no gene match. Germline V gene sequence: CDR1 SGHKS, CDR2 YYEKEE (reference sequence). This CDR3 region has 17 residues. CDR3: CASSFSPGTGSTDTQYF. In DNA form, the CDR3 reads TGTGCCAGCAGCTTCTCCCCAGGGACAGGAAGCACAGATACGCAGTATTTT. The full variable domain, completed using reference TRBV5-5 and TRBJ2-3, is DAGVTQSPTHLIKTRGQQVTLRCSPISGHKSVSWYQQVLGQGPQFIFQYYEKEERGRGNFPDRFSARQFPNYSSELNVNALLLGDSALYLCASSFSPGTGSTDTQYFGPGTRLTVL.

This chain links TRBV9 with TRBJ2-1; perhaps TRBD2 as D (6 bases). This CDR3 is 17 amino acids long. Trimming removed 1 base from V and 4 bases from J, with 18 bases in between. Germline CDR1 is SGDLS and CDR2 is YYNGEE. CDR3 coding DNA: TGTGCCAGCAGCGTAAGAGCCGCGGGACGGACTTACAATGAGCAGTTCTTC. This gives the protein CASSVRAAGRTYNEQFF.

The chain couples TRBV18 to TRBJ2-3, with D tentatively TRBD1 (7 bases). The V end lost 6 bases, the J end lost 4 bases, and 17 bases lay between the germline ends. This CDR3 has 15 amino acids. From germline, CDR1 is KGHSH and CDR2 LQKENI. The CDR3 region is CASSLNRGGADTQYF. The CDR3 coding sequence is TGTGCCAGCTCCCTAAACAGGGGAGGCGCAGATACGCAGTATTTT.

This clonotype was picked up many times. V usage is TRBV5-6 and J usage is TRBJ1-2; D is uncertain. Germline V gene sequence: CDR1 SGHDT, CDR2 YYEEEE. V lost 6 bases and J 4 bases, leaving 16 bases between the germline ends. CDR3 length: 14 residues. CDR3 sequence (DNA): TGTGCCAGCACCCGTCGGGGAGTACTCTATGGCTACACCTTC. It specifies CASTRRGVLYGYTF.

In this sample, this clonotype turned up a few times. The V gene is TRBV7-2, the J gene TRBJ2-1; no definite D call. The V gene lost 5 bases and the J gene lost 0 bases, with 8 bases spanning the gap. This CDR3 spans 14 amino acids. Germline V gene lookup returns CDR1 SGHTA and CDR2 FQGNSA. CDR3 in amino acids: CASSVDLSYNEQFF. In DNA form, the CDR3 reads TGTGCCAGCAGCGTCGACCTCTCCTACAATGAGCAGTTCTTC.

The chain carries TRBV20-1 and TRBJ1-4; D gene ambiguous. CDR1 is DFQATT and CDR2 is SNEGSKA in the germline V gene (reference sequence). V gave up 3 bases and J gave up 0 bases, with 11 bases separating them. The CDR3 spans 15 residues. The CDR3 nucleotides are TGCAGTGCTAGCGGGGTTGGGGCAACTAATGAAAAACTGTTTTTT. The encoded protein is CSASGVGATNEKLFF.

The chain uses TRBV12-3 or TRBV12-4 and TRBJ1-2; D perhaps matches TRBD1 (6 bases). The ends were cut back, 9 bases at V and 2 bases at J, with 10 bases in the middle. The length of the CDR3 is 12 residues. CDR3 sequence reads: CASRGLNYGYTF. In DNA, the CDR3 is TGTGCCAGTAGGGGGTTAAACTATGGCTACACCTTC.

This clonotype occurred many times. The V gene is TRBV20-1, the J gene TRBJ2-5; D gene uncertain. V lost 3 bases, J lost 7 bases, and 12 bases lay in between. From germline, CDR1 is DFQATT and CDR2 SNEGSKA (reference sequence). The CDR3 is made up of 12 amino acids. The CDR3: CSASTAFGTQYF. CDR3 nucleotides: TGCAGTGCTAGCACGGCCTTTGGGACCCAGTACTTC.

This sequence joins TRBV12-3 or TRBV12-4 and TRBJ2-1; possibly TRBD2 for D (6 bases). The ends were cut back, 2 bases at V and 8 bases at J, with 16 bases in the middle. The CDR3 length is 15 residues. CDR3 coding DNA: TGTGCCAGCAGTTTAATGGGGGGTTTAAAAGATGAGCAGTTCTTC. This encodes CASSLMGGLKDEQFF.

This chain uses TRBV14 with TRBJ2-3, with TRBD2 as a possible D gene (5 bases). This CDR3 is built from 14 residues. V shed 0 bases and J shed 4 bases, with 8 bases lying between them. Per the germline V gene, CDR1 is SGHDN and CDR2 is FVKESK. CDR3 protein: CASSQELGPDTQYF. The CDR3 bases are TGTGCCAGCAGCCAAGAACTAGGCCCAGATACGCAGTATTTT.

V is TRBV7-2 and J is TRBJ1-1, with D perhaps TRBD1 (6 bases). The germline V and J ends were trimmed by 1 base and 0 bases, with 15 bases remaining between them. CDR1 and CDR2 (germline): SGHTA, FQGNSA. The CDR3 extends over 17 amino acids. The CDR3, as DNA: TGTGCCAGCAGCTTAGGTAATGGACAGTGGGTGAACACTGAAGCTTTCTTT. Its translation is CASSLGNGQWVNTEAFF.

A few counts support this clonotype. V usage is TRBV12-3 or TRBV12-4 and J usage is TRBJ2-1; no definite D call. The CDR3 consists of 13 residues. V dropped 6 bases and J dropped 6 bases, with 12 bases sitting between them. The CDR3, as DNA: TGTGCCAGCAGCTTTAAGGGTCCCAATGAGCAGTTCTTC. Residues: CASSFKGPNEQFF.

This clonotype was counted at least ten times. The chain links TRBV7-3 to TRBJ2-1, with D hard to call. Germline values: CDR1 SGHTA, CDR2 FQGTGA. The CDR3 sequence is 16 residues long. V lost 4 bases and J 6 bases, leaving 19 bases between the germline ends. Written as DNA, the CDR3 is TGTGCCAGCAGCTCCGTAATGTTTGGTTGGGGCAATGAGCAGTTCTTC. Translated, it gives CASSSVMFGWGNEQFF.

This clonotype has just one count. J is TRBJ2-2 and V is TRBV7-9, with 9 positions matching TRBD2. V was clipped by 1 base and J by 4 bases; unmatched bases: 7. The length of the CDR3 is 17 residues. The germline gives CDR1 SEHNR, CDR2 FQNEAQ (reference sequence). CDR3 coding DNA: TGTGCCAGCAGCTTAGAAGGGCTAGCGGGAATCACCGGGGAGCTGTTTTTT. Residues: CASSLEGLAGITGELFF. Full variable domain (outside the CDR3, taken from reference TRBV7-9 and TRBJ2-2): DTGVSQNPRHKITKRGQNVTFRCDPISEHNRLYWYRQTLGQGPEFLTYFQNEAQLEKSRLLSDRFSAERPKGSFSTLEIQRTEQGDSAMYLCASSLEGLAGITGELFFGEGSRLTVL.